This T cell receptor (beta chain) is drawn from a study of human T cells and chemical hapten exposure. Study-wide results and limits: A positive correlation with patch test score was shown by PT1 expanded TCR counts. The study found that DPC sensitization did not change TCRs above 1 in 1000 frequency. Compared with pre-sensitization or healthy control sets, expanded TCRs clustered more.

This clonotype was seen repeatedly, ten times or more. The antigen remains undetermined. Time point of the sample: patch test 2, 6 weeks after DPC sensitization. Treatment of the sample: therapeutic diphenylcyclopropenone sensitization with weekly scalp DPC. Every donor had alopecia and was 18 to 70 years old; all were suitable for DPC. The ends were cut back, 3 bases at V and 3 bases at J, with 21 bases in the middle. The CDR3 runs to 17 residues. Germline-derived CDR1 and CDR2 are DFQATT and SNEGSKA (reference sequence). TCRdb reprocessed the RACE reads via MiXCR and lists one record per CDR3 protein. This table has 90,000 to 110,000 distinct CDR3 sequences, roughly 9% appearing once.

The material was whole blood, obtained in connection with sensitization to the hapten diphenylcyclopropenone (DPC). The receptor was derived from a woman in her 40s with alopecia areata. Some clones in this sample may be carry-over from other donors' samples. The rearrangement uses TRBV20-1 and TRBJ1-5, with D possibly being TRBD1 (5 bases). The CDR3 loop is CSARSGTPMGFNQPQHF. As DNA, the CDR3 is TGCAGTGCTAGGAGCGGGACTCCGATGGGGTTCAATCAGCCCCAGCATTTT.